This TCR beta chain emerged from a study of response to subunit inactivated influenza vaccine. Findings and limits, study-wide: There was a suggestion from the authors that each seasonal influenza vaccination recruits few new T cells.

V shed 6 bases and J 0 bases; nucleotides not matched to a gene: 8. Germline V lookup: CDR1 MDHEN, CDR2 SYDVKM. This CDR3 comprises 16 residues. This clonotype was seen a few times. Its antigen is not known. Via MiXCR, TCRdb re-called the RT-PCR reads, giving one row per CDR3 protein. The sample has fewer than 750,000 distinct CDR3 sequences; approximately 15% are singletons. This chain uses TRBV28 with TRBJ1-5, with 7 bases lining up with TRBD1. Material: PBMCs from blood, obtained less than 13 days after vaccination. The clonotype comes from a man between 50 and 59 years old who received an inactivated influenza vaccine. CDR3: CASRPRQGRSNQPQHF. CDR3 DNA: TGTGCCAGCAGGCCGCGACAGGGACGTAGCAATCAGCCCCAGCATTTT.